This T cell receptor beta chain comes out of a study of blood T cell repertoires in COVID-19. Across the study: The origin of the acute and convalescent COVID-19 samples was the United States, Italy and Spain. T cells, B-cell-depleted T cells, or PBMCs supplied cDNA or gDNA.

V lost 4 bases and J 4 bases, leaving 15 bases between the germline ends. Germline V gene lookup returns CDR1 SGHAT and CDR2 FQNNGV. The CDR3 length is 15 residues. The table came from immunoSEQ multiplex PCR; TCRdb's copy has only in-frame clones and leaves some out. The sample has approximately 100,000 clones, approximately 90% seen once. This sequence joins TRBV11-2 and TRBJ2-3, with D tentatively TRBD1 (6 bases). Sequenced material: peripheral blood. The sequence came from a human donor with COVID-19, enrolled during active disease. The donor label of this sample is uncertain. In DNA form, the CDR3 reads TGTGCCAGCAGCTCCCGGGACACCGGGGCAGATACGCAGTATTTT. Translation gives CASSSRDTGADTQYF.